This entry concerns a single T cell receptor beta chain. Its target is unknown. This record comes from a study of cytomegalovirus exposure and HLA in healthy donors. Study-level findings and limits: A missense variant in DCLRE1C was later tied to TCR beta V- and J-gene trimming. The investigators catalogued 150 to 200 TCR beta chains as cytomegalovirus-associated.

60 Vbeta and 13 Jbeta primers were used in PCR. How the authors handled the data: An analysis that came later counted 80 million or so unique TCR beta chains, 9 million to 12 million shared. The assay was immunoSEQ multiplex PCR, and TCRdb's table has in-frame clones only and misses some. D and trimming were read from the DNA, whereas the V and J calls and clone size are those reported in that table. The sample's table shows approximately 20,000 clones. This clonotype originated in a man aged 55 to 70 in good health and CMV-seropositive. Input material: PBMCs.

For the CDR3, the DNA is TGTGCCAGCAGTGAAGGAGGCCCCGGCCAACCCCCAGAAGCTTTCTTT. Amino acids: CASSEGGPGQPPEAFF. This sequence joins TRBV6-1 and TRBJ1-1; D is unresolved. CDR1 and CDR2 (germline): MNHNS, SASEGT. V lost 1 base and J 8 bases, leaving 20 bases between the germline ends. This CDR3 is built from 16 residues.